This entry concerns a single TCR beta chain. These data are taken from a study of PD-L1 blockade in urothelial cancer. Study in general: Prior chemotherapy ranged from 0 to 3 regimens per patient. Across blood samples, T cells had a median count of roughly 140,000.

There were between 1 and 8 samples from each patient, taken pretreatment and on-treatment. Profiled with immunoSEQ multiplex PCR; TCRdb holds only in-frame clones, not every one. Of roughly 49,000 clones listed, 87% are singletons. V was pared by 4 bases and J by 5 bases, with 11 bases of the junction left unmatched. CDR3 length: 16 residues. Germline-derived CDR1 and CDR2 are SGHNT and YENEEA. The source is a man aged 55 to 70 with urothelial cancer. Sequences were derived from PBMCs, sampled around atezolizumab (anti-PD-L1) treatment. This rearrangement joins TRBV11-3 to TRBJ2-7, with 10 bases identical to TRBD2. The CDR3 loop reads CASSSRKGLAVHEQYF. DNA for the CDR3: TGTGCCAGCAGCTCCCGCAAAGGACTAGCGGTTCACGAGCAGTACTTC.